This T cell receptor beta chain emerged from a study of T cell repertoires in cytomegalovirus infection. There are many counts of this clonotype. The antigen is not known. Findings of the study overall: Dominating the ex vivo response were TCR beta clonotypes that were CMV-specific and HLA-C-restricted.

Germline trimming cut 4 bases from V and 15 bases from J; bases unmatched to any gene: 10. This CDR3 contains 12 residues. CDR1 and CDR2 from the germline V gene are SGDLS and YYNGEE. TCRdb itself ran the reads through MiXCR, one entry per CDR3 protein. The sample includes hundreds of thousands of distinct CDR3 sequences, around 9.1% seen only once; the top ten take less than 3%. The material sequenced was PBMCs. The chain has TRBV9 and TRBJ2-1; TRBD1 matches at 7 bases. The receptor was isolated from a human donor in good health (CMV status not recorded). Some clones in this sample may be carry-over from other donors' samples. In DNA form, the CDR3 reads TGTGCCAGCAGCTCACGACAGGGCCACGTGTTCTTC. It codes for CASSSRQGHVFF.